A selection of T cell receptor beta chains follows, all from one sample in a study of shared clonotypes between healthy human individuals. Assay used: immunoSEQ multiplex PCR; TCRdb lists only in-frame clones, some missing. The repertoire holds about 2.4 million clones, with 93% as singletons. The sequenced material came from naive CD4+ T cells from PBMCs. The source of these receptors is a man younger than 30 in good health. Some clones in this sample may be carry-over from other donors' samples. Each CDR3 is given with its conserved first and last residue. A D gene is named only where the DNA matches it firmly. Clone size is given for some rows only: seen once, a few or many times, or a class if the clone is expanded.

V	size	D	J	DNA	CDR3
TRBV18	.	.	TRBJ1-4	TGTGCCAGCTCACCAGATGACCGGAGGGGCGAAAAACTGTTTTTT	CASSPDDRRGEKLFF
TRBV9	.	.	TRBJ1-2	TGTGCCAGCAGCGTAGGAGACCCGGGGGCCTACTATGGCTACACCTTC	CASSVGDPGAYYGYTF
TRBV5-1	.	.	TRBJ1-5	TGCGCCAGCACCCTCTCGGGGGCGAGCAATCAGCCCCAGCATTTT	CASTLSGASNQPQHF
TRBV4-3	.	.	TRBJ2-7	TGCGCCAGCAGCCAAGAATGGGGCAGGGCTTACGAGCAGTACTTC	CASSQEWGRAYEQYF
TRBV9	.	TRBD1	TRBJ2-7	TGTGCCAGCAGCGTAGAGGCGGGACAGGCCCCCAGGCACTTC	CASSVEAGQAPRHF
TRBV6-1	.	TRBD1	TRBJ2-5	TGTGCCAGCAGTAGGACAGGGGGAGAGGCCCAGTACTTC	CASSRTGGEAQYF
TRBV28	.	.	TRBJ1-3	TGTGCCAGCAGTTTCAGCGGGGGCCGAAAAAACACCATATATTTT	CASSFSGGRKNTIYF
TRBV20-1	.	.	TRBJ2-5	TGCAGTGCTAGAAACAAATCGGGCCAGTACTTC	CSARNKSGQYF
TRBV7-9	.	.	TRBJ2-6	TGTGTCAGCAGCTTCTCAGCTAGCGGGGCCAACGTCCTGACTTTC	CVSSFSASGANVLTF
TRBV16	.	.	TRBJ2-5	TGTGCCAGCAGCCGCAAGGGGTCTCAAGAGACCCAGTACTTC	CASSRKGSQETQYF
TRBV5-1	.	.	TRBJ1-3	TGCGCCAGCACCGAAAGAGGGTGGGGAAACACCATATATTTT	CASTERGWGNTIYF
TRBV7-9	.	TRBD2	TRBJ2-3	TGTGCCAGCAGCTTACTAGCGGGAGGCGTCACAGATACGCAGTATTTT	CASSLLAGGVTDTQYF
TRBV7-2	.	.	TRBJ2-1	TGTGCCAGCAGCCAGGGACTCACGCGGGGTGAGCAGTTCTTC	CASSQGLTRGEQFF
TRBV11-2	.	.	TRBJ1-2	TGTGCCAGCAGCCCCATAGCGGGTAGGGGCGAGGGCTACACCTTC	CASSPIAGRGEGYTF
TRBV25-1	.	.	TRBJ1-6	TGTGCCAGCAGTGGTCGACAGAGTTCACCCCTCCACTTT	CASSGRQSSPLHF
TRBV6-5	.	.	TRBJ2-2	TGTGCCAGCAGGCTATTGCAGACGAACACCGGGGAGCTGTTTTTT	CASRLLQTNTGELFF
TRBV28	.	.	TRBJ2-5	TGTGCCAGCAGTACAGGCGGCGAGACCCAGTACTTC	CASSTGGETQYF
TRBV5-1	.	TRBD2	TRBJ2-1	TGCGCCAGCAGCGCCGGGACTAGCGGGAGTGGGGAGCAGTTCTTC	CASSAGTSGSGEQFF
TRBV5-6	.	.	TRBJ2-7	TGTGCCAGCAGCTATCTCGGGTCAGGACCACCCTACGAGCAGTACTTC	CASSYLGSGPPYEQYF
TRBV7-9	.	TRBD2	TRBJ2-7	TGTGCCAGCAGCTTAGGGGCGGGACTAGCGGGAAACGAGCAGTACTTC	CASSLGAGLAGNEQYF
TRBV4-3	once	.	TRBJ2-1	TGCGCCAGCAGCCAAGACAGTGGGGGGAATGAGCAGTTCTTC	CASSQDSGGNEQFF
TRBV2	.	TRBD1	TRBJ1-1	TGTGCCAGCAGTAACAGGGGACTGAACACTGAAGCTTTCTTT	CASSNRGLNTEAFF
TRBV6-1	.	TRBD2	TRBJ2-1	TGTGCCAGCACTTTACTAGCGGCTGTCTACAATGAGCAGTTCTTC	CASTLLAAVYNEQFF
TRBV29-1	.	.	TRBJ2-3	TGCAGCGTTGAAGAGAAGACTAGGACAGATACGCAGTATTTT	CSVEEKTRTDTQYF
TRBV28	.	TRBD1	TRBJ2-5	TGTGCCAGCAGTTGGGACAGGGGGCTACGGGAGACCCAGTACTTC	CASSWDRGLRETQYF
TRBV10-3	.	.	TRBJ1-3	TGTGCCATCAGTGAGTTGGCCGCGGGCTCTGGAAACACCATATATTTT	CAISELAAGSGNTIYF
TRBV5-4	.	TRBD1	TRBJ1-1	TGTGCCAGCAGCTTGGCAAAGCGACAGGGGGCCCCTGAAGCTTTCTTT	CASSLAKRQGAPEAFF
TRBV6-5	.	TRBD2	TRBJ2-1	TGTGCCAGCAGCTTAAGCGGGAGGACCAATGAGCAGTTCTTC	CASSLSGRTNEQFF
TRBV7-9	.	.	TRBJ2-1	TGTGCCAGCAGCCACCCGCAGGGGAGCTCCTACAATGAGCAGTTCTTC	CASSHPQGSSYNEQFF
TRBV28	.	TRBD1	TRBJ2-7	TGTGCCAGCAGTGAACCGGGACAGGGGGCGAAGTACGAGCAGTACTTC	CASSEPGQGAKYEQYF
TRBV30	.	.	TRBJ1-2	TGTGCCTGGAGTGTACGAGGAGGGACTGGCTACACCTTC	CAWSVRGGTGYTF
TRBV11-2	.	.	TRBJ2-2	TGTGCCAGCAGCCCCTCAGGGGCCGGGGAGCTGTTTTTT	CASSPSGAGELFF
TRBV6-5	.	TRBD2	TRBJ2-7	TGTGCCAGCAGTTACGGACTAGCGGATCTACCCGAGCAGTACTTC	CASSYGLADLPEQYF